This entry is about one TCR beta chain. This sample was taken from a study of blood T cell repertoires in COVID-19. At the level of the study: COVID-19 samples collected from the United States, Italy and Spain covered acute and convalescent phases. From T cells, B-cell-depleted T cells, or PBMCs came the material, which was cDNA or gDNA.

Source study methods: Reference gene primer amplification gave estimated nucleated cell counts. Profiling relied on immunoSEQ multiplex PCR, and the TCRdb table lists in-frame clones only, not all of them. The DNA was the basis for D and trimming; V, J and clone size are from that table. The table has about 120,000 clones, over 75% seen once; the top ten hold roughly 3.9%. Germline assignment: CDR1 LGHDT and CDR2 YNNKEL (reference sequence). J was trimmed by 5 bases and V by 5 bases; bases with no gene match: 10. The CDR3 has 15 amino acids. The sequenced sample consisted of peripheral blood. The J gene is TRBJ2-5, the V gene TRBV3-1 (or the pseudogene TRBV3-2), with 8 bases matching TRBD2. This clonotype originated in a man in his sixties with acute or convalescent COVID-19. CDR3 DNA: TGTGCCAGCAGCACCACGGGACTAGTTTCTGAGACCCAGTACTTC. Protein: CASSTTGLVSETQYF.